The clone carrying this T cell receptor (beta chain) was found many times. The sample is drawn from a study of T cell repertoires in cytomegalovirus infection. This CDR3 is 16 amino acids long. The ends were cut back, 6 bases at V and 7 bases at J, with 22 bases in the middle. Germline V gives CDR1 MNHEY, CDR2 SVGEGT. One entry per CDR3 protein, called by TCRdb with MiXCR from the reads. The profile shows 200,000 to 300,000 distinct CDR3 sequences, roughly 13% of them singletons. Sequencing was done on a sample of PBMCs. The sequence came from a human donor in good health (CMV status not recorded). Some clones in this sample may be carry-over from other donors' samples. The chain combines TRBV6-2 or TRBV6-3 with TRBJ2-4; D not certain. Here the CDR3 reads CASRPAVEGLGNIQYF. CDR3 coding DNA: TGTGCCAGCAGACCCGCGGTGGAAGGATTAGGGAACATTCAGTACTTC.